What follows are 18 T cell receptor beta chains derived from one specimen sequenced in a study of CXCR3-negative and CXCR3-positive naive CD8 T cells. With UMI labels, 5' RACE was used to prepare the TRB cDNA libraries. One entry per CDR3 protein, without DNA, is what TCRdb gives after re-calling the 5' RACE reads. The sample yields about 80,000 distinct CDR3 sequences, of which the top ten take up roughly 1.4%. The sequenced sample consisted of naive CXCR3- CD8+ T cells from blood. Described subset: CD45RO-CCR7+CD27+CD95- naive CD8+ T cells lacking CXCR3 (TNR3-). Receptors were obtained from a human donor in good health. Some clones in this sample may be carry-over from other donors' samples.

The chain has TRBV6-5 and TRBJ1-4; TCRdb's D call, TRBD1, is unchecked because there is no DNA. There are 17 residues in the CDR3. Germline CDR1 is MNHEY and CDR2 is SVGAGI. CDR3 in amino acids: CASSSGAVYATDEKLFF.

The chain recombines TRBV4-1 with TRBJ2-1; the TRBD2 assignment by TCRdb is unverifiable without DNA. The CDR3 totals 19 residues. Germline V CDR1 and CDR2: MGHRA, YSYEKL. CDR3 sequence: CASSPGGSTSGGAQVEQFF.

V is TRBV10-2 and J is TRBJ2-1; there is no DNA to check the TCRdb D call of TRBD2. Germline CDR1 and CDR2: WSHSY and SAAADI. The CDR3 runs to 11 residues. The CDR3 loop reads CASSGTNEQFF.

J is TRBJ2-7 and V is TRBV7-6; the TCRdb D gene call, TRBD1, has no DNA to confirm it. This CDR3 is 15 amino acids long. Germline CDR1 is SGHVS and CDR2 is FNYEAQ. The CDR3 region is CASRGTGTGGSEQYF.

This chain connects TRBV9 to TRBJ2-1; there is no DNA to check the TCRdb D call of TRBD2. This CDR3 has 14 amino acids. Germline CDR1 is SGDLS and CDR2 is YYNGEE. Here the CDR3 reads CASSVETSFNEQFF.

The rearrangement joins TRBV10-3 to TRBJ2-7; TCRdb's D call of TRBD1 is untestable without DNA. CDR1 ENHRY and CDR2 SYGVKD come from the germline V gene. The CDR3 consists of 14 residues. CDR3 residues: CAISYPTDPYEQYF.

The chain is built from TRBV7-6 and TRBJ2-7; the TRBD2 assignment by TCRdb is unverifiable without DNA. CDR3 length: 13 residues. The germline V gene encodes CDR1 SGHVS and CDR2 FNYEAQ. Here the CDR3 reads CASRPDGLVEQYF.

This rearrangement joins TRBV29-1 to TRBJ2-1. Germline assignment: CDR1 SQVTM and CDR2 ANQGSEA. CDR3 length: 13 residues. This CDR3 is CSVAQLLYNEQFF.

The rearrangement joins TRBV2 to TRBJ2-1; without DNA, the TCRdb call of TRBD1 cannot be checked. The CDR3 runs 14 residues. CDR1 is SNHLY, CDR2 FYNNEI, per germline. This chain's CDR3 is CASPRDRVLDEQFF.

The J gene is TRBJ2-1, the V gene TRBV15; checking the TCRdb D call of TRBD2 is not possible without DNA. Germline V gene sequence: CDR1 LNHNV, CDR2 YYDKDF (reference sequence). The CDR3 contains 15 residues. Here the CDR3 reads CATSRGLAGDIEQFF.

The chain recombines TRBV20-1 with TRBJ1-1; lacking DNA, the TRBD1 call made by TCRdb goes unchecked. Germline-derived CDR1 and CDR2 are DFQATT and SNEGSKA (reference sequence). This CDR3 has 13 amino acids. The CDR3 sequence: CSARGHLYTEAFF.

The chain combines TRBV5-1 with TRBJ2-7. CDR3 size: 11 residues. Germline loops: CDR1 SGHRS, CDR2 YFSETQ. CDR3 amino acids: CASSGTYEQYF.

The V gene is TRBV24-1, the J gene TRBJ2-1; TCRdb selects TRBD1, and the lack of DNA leaves this call unchecked. This CDR3 has 14 residues. Germline V gene lookup returns CDR1 KGHDR and CDR2 SFDVKD. CDR3 sequence reads: CATSGDRLDNEQFF.

This chain links TRBV28 with TRBJ1-4; absent DNA, TCRdb's TRBD1 call cannot be checked. This CDR3 region has 14 residues. Germline CDR1 and CDR2: MDHEN and SYDVKM. The CDR3 is CASSPGRRNEKLFF.

J is TRBJ2-5 and V is TRBV20-1; the TCRdb call, TRBD1, lacks DNA for checking. Germline V gene sequence: CDR1 DFQATT, CDR2 SNEGSKA (reference sequence). This CDR3 is built from 12 residues. CDR3 protein: CSASRGEETQYF.

The rearrangement links TRBV7-2 to TRBJ2-2; TCRdb calls TRBD1, which cannot be checked without DNA. The CDR3 contains 16 residues. CDR1 is SGHTA, CDR2 FQGNSA, per germline. The CDR3 spells CASRSSGGAFTGELFF.

The rearrangement joins TRBV23-1 to TRBJ1-6. TRBV23-1 is an open reading frame, and its role is uncertain. There are 15 residues in the CDR3. The CDR3 region is CASSPLGRPGSPLHF.

The chain carries TRBV7-8 and TRBJ2-1; there is no DNA to check the TCRdb D call of TRBD1. The CDR3 contains 13 residues. Per the germline V gene, CDR1 is SGHVS and CDR2 is FQNEAQ. The CDR3 reads CASSPGPNNEQFF.